This T cell receptor (beta chain) was recorded in a study of blood T cell repertoires in COVID-19. Libraries were prepared by immunoSEQ multiplex PCR; TCRdb keeps only in-frame clonotypes and omits some of them. In the table there are tens of thousands of clones, roughly three quarters of which are singletons. Material for sequencing was peripheral blood. The TCR was taken from a man aged 65 to 79 with COVID-19, enrolled during active disease.

The DNA of the CDR3 is TGTGCCAGCAGCTTGGAACAGGGGAACACTGAAGCTTTCTTT. Translation gives CASSLEQGNTEAFF. V usage is TRBV5-4 and J usage is TRBJ1-1; D is perhaps TRBD1 (6 bases). Germline assignment: CDR1 SGHNT and CDR2 YYREEE (reference sequence). CDR3 length equals 14 residues. Trimming pared 0 bases from V and 1 base from J, leaving 7 bases between.